These 26 T cell receptor beta chains share one sample of origin, sequenced in a study of CD8 T cells in Susac syndrome. When the RNA was reverse transcribed, random hexamers were used with an input of about 0.5 to 1 ug. TCRdb passed the immunoSEQ multiplex PCR reads through MiXCR, listing each CDR3 protein once. The sample lists 170,000 or so distinct CDR3 sequences; around 96% were seen once. What was sequenced was CD4+ T cells from PBMCs. Source of these receptors: a human donor with Susac syndrome.

The chain is built from TRBV29-1 and TRBJ1-2; 8 nucleotides align to TRBD1. Germline V lookup: CDR1 SQVTM, CDR2 ANQGSEA. This CDR3 has 14 amino acids. The J segment lost 4 bases and the V segment lost 7 bases, leaving 11 bases of the junction unmatched. Here the CDR3 reads CSAYAGTGVYGYTF. In DNA form, the CDR3 reads TGCAGCGCCTATGCCGGGACAGGCGTCTATGGCTACACCTTC.

The V and J genes are TRBV20-1 and TRBJ2-1; 8 positions match TRBD2. The CDR3 extends over 13 amino acids. V dropped 6 bases and J dropped 8; count of bases not matched to a gene: 9. CDR1 is DFQATT and CDR2 is SNEGSKA in the germline V gene (reference sequence). The CDR3 is CSAAGLVMDEQFF. The CDR3 DNA sequence: TGCAGTGCAGCGGGACTAGTAATGGATGAGCAGTTCTTC.

The count of this clonotype is one. CDR3 residues: CASSLRGAQYF. The CDR3 nucleotides read TGTGCCAGCAGCCTCCGGGGTGCGCAGTATTTT. This sequence joins TRBV6-5 and TRBJ2-3, with D maybe TRBD2 (5 bases). V dropped 6 bases and J dropped 10 bases, with 11 bases sitting between them. CDR1 and CDR2 (germline): MNHEY, SVGAGI. The CDR3 has 11 residues.

The chain recombines TRBV29-1 with TRBJ1-1; D unclear. V gave up 4 bases and J gave up 2 bases, with 8 bases separating them. Germline V lookup: CDR1 SQVTM, CDR2 ANQGSEA. This CDR3 spans 12 amino acids. The CDR3 nucleotides read TGCAGCGTTGTGGCAGGAAACACTGAAGCTTTCTTT. Amino acids: CSVVAGNTEAFF.

The CDR3 DNA reads as TGTGCCATTAGACCCACAAGGGCCACAGATACGCAGTATTTT. It specifies CAIRPTRATDTQYF. The V call is TRBV7-9, the J call TRBJ2-3, with D unclear. The CDR3 sequence is 14 residues long. With 10 bases removed from V and 2 bases from J, the gap between germline ends came to 16 bases. CDR1 and CDR2 (germline): SEHNR, FQNEAQ (reference sequence).

The table lists this clonotype with a few counts. CDR3 nucleotide sequence: TGTGCCAGCTCCGGACAAATGAACACCGGGGAGCTGTTTTTT. Its translation is CASSGQMNTGELFF. The V gene is TRBV18, the J gene TRBJ2-2, with TRBD1 as a possible D gene (5 bases). The germline gives CDR1 KGHSH, CDR2 LQKENI. This CDR3 has 14 residues. V dropped 6 bases and J dropped 1 base, with 9 bases sitting between them.

This chain links TRBV7-2 with TRBJ2-3, with 10 bases aligning to TRBD2. V gave up 5 bases and J gave up 4 bases; unmatched junction bases: 6. Germline CDR1 and CDR2: SGHTA and FQGNSA. There are 15 residues in the CDR3. CDR3 region: CASSPRTSGPDTQYF. DNA of the CDR3: TGTGCCAGCAGCCCAAGGACTAGCGGCCCAGATACGCAGTATTTT.

The genes are TRBV24-1 and TRBJ2-1; TRBD1 aligns across 8 bases. Germline V gene lookup returns CDR1 KGHDR and CDR2 SFDVKD. This CDR3 has 15 residues. The V and J ends lost 4 bases and 9 bases, in that order; junction bases with no gene match: 10. CDR3 sequence reads: CATSDPGQGNGEQFF. The CDR3 coding sequence is TGTGCCACCAGTGACCCCGGACAGGGAAACGGTGAGCAGTTCTTC.

This chain uses TRBV2 with TRBJ2-7, with TRBD1 identical over 9 bases. The germline V gene encodes CDR1 SNHLY and CDR2 FYNNEI. V trimming: 3 bases; J trimming: 2 bases; junction bases outside the gene matches: 5. The CDR3 totals 15 residues. CDR3 in DNA: TGTGCCAGCAGTGACGAACAGGGGGCACCCTACGAGCAGTACTTC. Translation gives CASSDEQGAPYEQYF.

V usage is TRBV20-1 and J usage is TRBJ2-1; 9 bases line up with TRBD1. The length of the CDR3 is 14 residues. The junction had 8 bases not matched to a gene; V was cut back by 5 bases and J by 6 bases. CDR1 is DFQATT, CDR2 SNEGSKA, per germline (reference sequence). The CDR3 coding sequence is TGCAGTGCTCGTACCGGGACAGGGACCAATGAGCAGTTCTTC. Its protein is CSARTGTGTNEQFF.

V and J are TRBV5-1 and TRBJ1-1; D is unresolved. Germline CDR1 SGHRS, CDR2 YFSETQ. V lost 0 bases and J lost 4, with 4 bases in between. The CDR3 has 12 amino acids. Here the CDR3 reads CASSLDGTEAFF. The CDR3 DNA follows: TGCGCCAGCAGCTTGGACGGCACTGAAGCTTTCTTT.

The genes are TRBV29-1 and TRBJ2-3; D not resolved. V dropped 6 bases and J dropped 1 base, with 14 bases sitting between them. CDR1 is SQVTM and CDR2 is ANQGSEA in the germline V gene. The CDR3 covers 14 residues. The CDR3 spells CSVGRWEGTDTQYF. The CDR3 nucleotides are TGCAGCGTCGGTCGGTGGGAAGGCACAGATACGCAGTATTTT.

The CDR3 nucleotides are TGCAGTGCAACTCCGGGACTAGCGAATGAGCAGTTCTTC. It is translated as CSATPGLANEQFF. The V call is TRBV20-1, the J call TRBJ2-1; TRBD2 aligns across 10 bases. Germline V CDR1 and CDR2: DFQATT, SNEGSKA (reference sequence). This CDR3 spans 13 amino acids. V lost 6 bases and J lost 7; bases outside the gene matches: 6.

V usage is TRBV9 and J usage is TRBJ2-1; 8 bases agree with TRBD2. The germline V gene encodes CDR1 SGDLS and CDR2 YYNGEE. Losses at the gene ends were 2 bases for V and 2 bases for J; bases not matched to a gene: 6. The CDR3 covers 16 residues. The CDR3 is CASSVSTSGAYNEQFF. In DNA, the CDR3 is TGTGCCAGCAGCGTCTCTACTAGCGGAGCCTACAATGAGCAGTTCTTC.

V is TRBV27 and J is TRBJ2-1; 7 bases fit TRBD1. Germline V gene lookup returns CDR1 MNHEY and CDR2 SMNVEV (reference sequence). The V and J ends lost 3 bases and 3 bases, in that order; junction bases with no gene match: 5. The CDR3 totals 15 residues. CDR3 coding DNA: TGTGCCAGCAGTTTGGACAGGCTCGGCTACAATGAGCAGTTCTTC. Its translation: CASSLDRLGYNEQFF.

This chain joins TRBV27 and TRBJ2-7, with 10 positions matching TRBD2. The CDR3 runs 13 residues. Germline V gives CDR1 MNHEY, CDR2 SMNVEV (reference sequence). J was trimmed by 2 bases and V by 7 bases; bases with no gene match: 2. The CDR3 nucleotides are TGTGCCAGCAAACTAGCGGGACCCTACGAGCAGTACTTC. Encoded protein: CASKLAGPYEQYF.

The genes are TRBV20-1 and TRBJ2-5, with D perhaps TRBD1 or TRBD2 (5 bases each). The germline V and J ends were trimmed by 7 bases and 0 bases, with 9 bases remaining between them. Per the germline V gene, CDR1 is DFQATT and CDR2 is SNEGSKA (reference sequence). This CDR3 is built from 12 residues. The CDR3 region is CSVEDNQETQYF. The CDR3 DNA is TGCAGTGTGGAGGACAACCAAGAGACCCAGTACTTC.

V usage is TRBV28 and J usage is TRBJ2-2; D remains ambiguous. CDR1 is MDHEN, CDR2 SYDVKM, per germline. Trimming removed 3 bases at V and 3 bases at J, with 11 bases between. CDR3 length: 15 amino acids. In nucleotides, the CDR3 is TGTGCCAGCAGTTTTGGTCAGAAGGACACCGGGGAGCTGTTTTTT. As protein: CASSFGQKDTGELFF. The whole variable domain, remainder taken from reference TRBV28 and TRBJ2-2, is DVKVTQSSRYLVKRTGEKVFLECVQDMDHENMFWYRQDPGLGLRLIYFSYDVKMKEKGDIPEGYSVSREKKERFSLILESASTNQTSMYLCASSFGQKDTGELFFGEGSRLTVL.

The chain couples TRBV14 to TRBJ2-1; 8 bases line up with TRBD2. Germline V CDR1 and CDR2: SGHDN, FVKESK. The trim removed 0 bases at V and 2 bases at J, leaving 6 bases unmatched. This CDR3 spans 17 amino acids. CDR3 region: CASSQDTREGAYNEQFF. The DNA for the CDR3 is TGTGCCAGCAGCCAAGATACTCGGGAGGGAGCCTACAATGAGCAGTTCTTC.

The rearrangement joins TRBV20-1 to TRBJ1-4, with D tentatively TRBD1 (6 bases). Trimming cost V 5 bases and J 8 bases, with 15 bases left between them. Germline CDR1 reads DFQATT; CDR2 reads SNEGSKA (reference sequence). The CDR3 runs 13 residues. The CDR3 reads CSAGGQLTEKLFF. Written as DNA, the CDR3 is TGCAGTGCTGGAGGACAGCTCACCGAAAAACTGTTTTTT.

V is TRBV28 and J is TRBJ2-7; D gene unclear. V lost 5 bases and J lost 4, with 9 bases in between. This CDR3 spans 12 amino acids. The germline CDR1 and CDR2 sequences are MDHEN and SYDVKM. CDR3 residues: CASSPFGYEQYF. The CDR3 region has the DNA TGTGCCAGCAGTCCCTTCGGGTACGAGCAGTACTTC.

This chain uses TRBV29-1 with TRBJ2-1; the match to TRBD2 covers 8 bases. The end of the DNA is better explained by TRBJ2-7, so the J call may be wrong. This CDR3 is 13 amino acids long. The V gene's germline CDR1 is SQVTM and CDR2 ANQGSEA. CDR3 sequence: CSVATSATSEQYV. The CDR3 DNA follows: TGCAGCGTAGCGACTAGCGCCACTTCGGAGCAGTACGTC.

The chain couples TRBV18 to TRBJ2-5; possibly TRBD1 for D (6 bases). This CDR3 contains 14 residues. V was pared by 0 bases and J by 2 bases, with 7 bases between. Per germline, CDR1 KGHSH and CDR2 LQKENI. The CDR3 nucleotides are TGTGCCAGCTCACCACCGGGACATCAAGAGACCCAGTACTTC. It translates to CASSPPGHQETQYF.

The chain is built from TRBV4-1 and TRBJ2-5, with TRBD2 matching over 9 bases. CDR1 and CDR2 from the germline V gene are MGHRA and YSYEKL. V was clipped by 0 bases and J by 2 bases; unmatched bases: 7. This CDR3 spans 17 amino acids. The CDR3 region has the DNA TGCGCCAGCAGCCAAGATCCTAGCGGGGCCCAACAAGAGACCCAGTACTTC. It codes for CASSQDPSGAQQETQYF.

The gene calls are TRBV4-3 and TRBJ1-2; D may be TRBD1 (5 bases). V lost 1 base and J lost 10, with 10 bases in between. The CDR3 totals 12 residues. Germline V gene data show CDR1 as LGHNA and CDR2 as YSLEER. CDR3 residues: CASSQAGTDYTF. The CDR3 DNA is TGCGCCAGCAGCCAAGCGGGGACTGACTACACCTTC.

The chain carries TRBV12-3 or TRBV12-4 and TRBJ2-1; 9 bases are a match to TRBD2. This CDR3 comprises 16 residues. Unmatched junction bases numbered 10, after V lost 4 bases and J lost 6 bases. The CDR3 coding sequence is TGTGCCAGCAGTTCCCACCTTAGCGGGAGTGGCAATGAGCAGTTCTTC. Protein sequence: CASSSHLSGSGNEQFF.